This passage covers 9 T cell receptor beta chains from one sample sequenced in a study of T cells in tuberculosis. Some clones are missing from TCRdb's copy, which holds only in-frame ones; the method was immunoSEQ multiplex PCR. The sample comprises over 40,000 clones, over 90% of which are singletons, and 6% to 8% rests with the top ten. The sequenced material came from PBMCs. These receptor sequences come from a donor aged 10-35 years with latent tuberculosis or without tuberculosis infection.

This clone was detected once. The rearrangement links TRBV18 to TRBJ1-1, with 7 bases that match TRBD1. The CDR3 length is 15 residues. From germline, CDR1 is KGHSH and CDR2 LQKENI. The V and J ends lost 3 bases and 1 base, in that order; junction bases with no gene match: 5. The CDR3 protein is CASSPTGTENTEAFF. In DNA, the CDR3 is TGTGCCAGCTCACCGACCGGGACAGAGAACACTGAAGCTTTCTTT.

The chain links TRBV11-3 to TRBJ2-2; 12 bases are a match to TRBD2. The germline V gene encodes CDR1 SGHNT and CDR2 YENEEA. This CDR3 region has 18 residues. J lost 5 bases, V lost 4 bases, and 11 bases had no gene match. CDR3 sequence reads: CASSSTLAGGPGTGELFF. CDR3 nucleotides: TGTGCCAGCAGCTCAACGCTAGCGGGAGGGCCTGGGACCGGGGAGCTGTTTTTT.

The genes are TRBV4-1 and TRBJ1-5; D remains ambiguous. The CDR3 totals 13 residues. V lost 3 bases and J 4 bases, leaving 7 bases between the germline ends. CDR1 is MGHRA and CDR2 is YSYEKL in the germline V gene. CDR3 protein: CASSQEENQPQHF. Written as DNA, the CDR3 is TGCGCCAGCAGCCAGGAGGAAAATCAGCCCCAGCATTTT.

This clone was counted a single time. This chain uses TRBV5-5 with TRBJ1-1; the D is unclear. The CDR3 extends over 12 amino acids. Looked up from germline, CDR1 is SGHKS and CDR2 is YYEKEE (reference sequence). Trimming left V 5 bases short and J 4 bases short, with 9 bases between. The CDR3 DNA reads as TGTGCCAGCAGTTACAGTTTCACTGAAGCTTTCTTT. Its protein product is CASSYSFTEAFF.

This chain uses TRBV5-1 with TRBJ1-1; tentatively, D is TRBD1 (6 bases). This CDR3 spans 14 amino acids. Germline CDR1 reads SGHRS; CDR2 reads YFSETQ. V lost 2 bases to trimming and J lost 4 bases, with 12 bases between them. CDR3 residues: CASSLTTRGTEAFF. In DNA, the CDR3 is TGCGCCAGCAGCTTAACAACCAGGGGCACTGAAGCTTTCTTT.

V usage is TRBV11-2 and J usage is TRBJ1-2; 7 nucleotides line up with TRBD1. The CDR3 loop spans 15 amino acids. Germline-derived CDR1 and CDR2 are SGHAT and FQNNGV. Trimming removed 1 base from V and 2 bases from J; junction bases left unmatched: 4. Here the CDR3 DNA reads TGTGCCAGCAGCTTAGCCGGGACAGCCAACTATGGCTACACCTTC. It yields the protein CASSLAGTANYGYTF.

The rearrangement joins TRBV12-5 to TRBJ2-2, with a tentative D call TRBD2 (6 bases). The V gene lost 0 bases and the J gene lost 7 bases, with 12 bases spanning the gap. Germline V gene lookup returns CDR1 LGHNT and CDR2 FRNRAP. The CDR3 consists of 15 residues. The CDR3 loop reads CASGLVQGRIGELFF. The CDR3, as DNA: TGTGCTAGTGGTTTGGTACAAGGGAGGATCGGGGAGCTGTTTTTT.

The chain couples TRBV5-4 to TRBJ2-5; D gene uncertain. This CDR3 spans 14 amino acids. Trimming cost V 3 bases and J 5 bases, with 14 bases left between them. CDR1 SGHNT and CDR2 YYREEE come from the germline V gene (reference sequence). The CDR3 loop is CASSSLAAPETQYF. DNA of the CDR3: TGTGCCAGCAGCTCTTTAGCCGCGCCGGAGACCCAGTACTTC.

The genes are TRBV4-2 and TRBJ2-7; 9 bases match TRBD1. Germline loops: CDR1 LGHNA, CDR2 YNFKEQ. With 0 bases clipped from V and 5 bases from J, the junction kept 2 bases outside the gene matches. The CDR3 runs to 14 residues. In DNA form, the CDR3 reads TGTGCCAGCAGCCAAGAGGGGGACAGGGACGAGCAGTACTTC. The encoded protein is CASSQEGDRDEQYF.